One TCR beta chain is described in this entry. The CDR3 is 19 residues long. The ends lost 4 bases at V and 9 bases at J; junction bases unmatched: 24. Germline V gene sequence: CDR1 SGHTS, CDR2 YDEGEE. This entry comes from a study of blood T cell repertoires in COVID-19. Study information: Sample material is recorded as cDNA or gDNA derived from T cells, B-cell-depleted T cells, or PBMCs.

TCRdb's copy holds only in-frame clones and misses some; the assay was immunoSEQ multiplex PCR. Found here are approximately 300,000 clones, roughly 90% of them singletons; the top ten hold about 8.4%. Either two negative PCRs, clearance, or symptom resolution qualified Cohort 3 donors as recovered. Specimen: PBMCs or T cells enriched from blood (not recorded which). This sequence originates from a woman aged 30 to 39 who had recovered from COVID-19. The chain uses TRBV5-8 and TRBJ2-1; 8 bases match TRBD2. Here the CDR3 reads CASSGRGRFSSGSTVEQFF. CDR3 bases: TGTGCCAGCAGCGGACGCGGGAGGTTTTCGAGCGGGAGTACGGTTGAGCAGTTCTTC.